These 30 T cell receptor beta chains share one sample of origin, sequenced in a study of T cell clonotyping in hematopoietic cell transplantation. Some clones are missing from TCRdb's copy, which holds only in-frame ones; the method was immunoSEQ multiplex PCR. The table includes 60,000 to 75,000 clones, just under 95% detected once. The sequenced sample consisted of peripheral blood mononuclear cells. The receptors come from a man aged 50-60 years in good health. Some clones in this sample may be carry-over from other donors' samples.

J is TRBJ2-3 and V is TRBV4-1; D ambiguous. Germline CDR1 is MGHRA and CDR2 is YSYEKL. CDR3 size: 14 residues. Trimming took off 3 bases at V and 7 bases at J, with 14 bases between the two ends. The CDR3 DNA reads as TGCGCCAGCAGCCAGTCTAGGAGTGAAAATACGCAGTATTTT. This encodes CASSQSRSENTQYF.

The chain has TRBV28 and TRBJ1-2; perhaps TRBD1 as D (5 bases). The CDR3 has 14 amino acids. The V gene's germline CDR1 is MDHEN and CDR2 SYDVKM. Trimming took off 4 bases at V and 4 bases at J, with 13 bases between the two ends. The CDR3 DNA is TGTGCCAGCAGTTGGGGGGAGGAGGGCTATGGCTACACCTTC. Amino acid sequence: CASSWGEEGYGYTF.

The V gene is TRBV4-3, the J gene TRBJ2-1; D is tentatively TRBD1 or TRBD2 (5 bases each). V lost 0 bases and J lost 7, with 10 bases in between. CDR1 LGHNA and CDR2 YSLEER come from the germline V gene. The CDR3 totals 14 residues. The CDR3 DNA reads TGCGCCAGCAGCCAAGAATATGAGGGGAATGAGCAGTTCTTC. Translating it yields CASSQEYEGNEQFF.

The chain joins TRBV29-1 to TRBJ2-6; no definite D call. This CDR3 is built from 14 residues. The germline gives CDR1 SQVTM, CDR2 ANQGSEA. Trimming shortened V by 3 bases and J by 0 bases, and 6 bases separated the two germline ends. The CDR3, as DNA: TGCAGCGTTGATGGAAGCTCTGGGGCCAACGTCCTGACTTTC. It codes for CSVDGSSGANVLTF.

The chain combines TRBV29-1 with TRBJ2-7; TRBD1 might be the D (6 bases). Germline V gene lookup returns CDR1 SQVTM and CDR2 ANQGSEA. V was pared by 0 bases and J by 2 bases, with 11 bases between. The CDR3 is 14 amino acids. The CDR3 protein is CSVEEQGTTYEQYF. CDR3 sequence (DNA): TGCAGCGTTGAAGAACAGGGCACTACCTACGAGCAGTACTTC.

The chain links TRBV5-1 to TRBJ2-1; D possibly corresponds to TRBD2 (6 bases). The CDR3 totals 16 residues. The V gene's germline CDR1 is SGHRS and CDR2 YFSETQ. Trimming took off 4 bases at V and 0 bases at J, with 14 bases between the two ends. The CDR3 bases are TGCGCCAGCAGCGCCTCTAGCGCCTACTCCTACAATGAGCAGTTCTTC. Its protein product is CASSASSAYSYNEQFF.

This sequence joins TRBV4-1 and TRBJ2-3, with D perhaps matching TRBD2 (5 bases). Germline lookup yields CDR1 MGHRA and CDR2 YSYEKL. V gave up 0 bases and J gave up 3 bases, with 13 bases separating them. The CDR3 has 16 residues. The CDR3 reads CASSQESFGLTDTQYF. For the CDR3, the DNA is TGCGCCAGCAGCCAAGAGAGTTTCGGACTTACAGATACGCAGTATTTT.

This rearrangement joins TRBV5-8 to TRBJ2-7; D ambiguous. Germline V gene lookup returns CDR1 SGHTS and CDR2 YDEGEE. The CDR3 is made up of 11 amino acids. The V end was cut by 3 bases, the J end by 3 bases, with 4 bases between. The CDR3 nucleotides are TGTGCCAGCAGCTCGCTCTACGAGCAGTACTTC. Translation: CASSSLYEQYF. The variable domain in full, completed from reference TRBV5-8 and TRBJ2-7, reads EAGVTQSPTHLIKTRGQQATLRCSPISGHTSVYWYQQALGLGLQFLLWYDEGEERNRGNFPPRFSGRQFPNYSSELNVNALELEDSALYLCASSSLYEQYFGPGTRLTVT.

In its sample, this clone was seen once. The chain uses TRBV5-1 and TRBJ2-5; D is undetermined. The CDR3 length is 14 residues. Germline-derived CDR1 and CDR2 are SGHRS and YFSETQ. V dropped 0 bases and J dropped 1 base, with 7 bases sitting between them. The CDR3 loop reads CASSLEGSQETQYF. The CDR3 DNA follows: TGCGCCAGCAGCTTGGAAGGTTCCCAAGAGACCCAGTACTTC.

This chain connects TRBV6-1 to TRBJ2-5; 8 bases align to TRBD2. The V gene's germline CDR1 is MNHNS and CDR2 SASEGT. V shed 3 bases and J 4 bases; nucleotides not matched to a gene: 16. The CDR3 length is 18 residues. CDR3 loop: CASSDLSSRGGVGETQYF. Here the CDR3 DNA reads TGTGCCAGCAGTGATCTAAGTTCCCGGGGGGGGGTAGGAGAGACCCAGTACTTC.

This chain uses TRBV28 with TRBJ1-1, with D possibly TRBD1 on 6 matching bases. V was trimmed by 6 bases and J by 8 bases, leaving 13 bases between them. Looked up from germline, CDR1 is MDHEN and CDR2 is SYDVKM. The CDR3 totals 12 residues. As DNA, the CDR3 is TGTGCCAGCAGGCACACCGGGACAGAAGCTTTCTTT. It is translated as CASRHTGTEAFF. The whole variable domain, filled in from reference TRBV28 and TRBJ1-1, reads DVKVTQSSRYLVKRTGEKVFLECVQDMDHENMFWYRQDPGLGLRLIYFSYDVKMKEKGDIPEGYSVSREKKERFSLILESASTNQTSMYLCASRHTGTEAFFGQGTRLTVV.

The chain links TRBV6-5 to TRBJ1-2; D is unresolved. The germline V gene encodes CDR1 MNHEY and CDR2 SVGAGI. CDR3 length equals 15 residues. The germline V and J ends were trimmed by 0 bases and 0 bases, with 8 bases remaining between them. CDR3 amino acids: CASSYSPGTNYGYTF. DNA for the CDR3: TGTGCCAGCAGTTACTCCCCCGGAACTAACTATGGCTACACCTTC.

The CDR3 sequence is CASRRTGPDTGELFF. CDR3 nucleotides: TGTGCCAGCAGACGGACAGGGCCGGACACCGGGGAGCTGTTTTTT. J is TRBJ2-2 and V is TRBV6-5, with 8 bases that match TRBD1. From germline, CDR1 is MNHEY and CDR2 SVGAGI. The CDR3 runs 15 residues. Germline trimming cut 6 bases from V and 3 bases from J; bases unmatched to any gene: 6.

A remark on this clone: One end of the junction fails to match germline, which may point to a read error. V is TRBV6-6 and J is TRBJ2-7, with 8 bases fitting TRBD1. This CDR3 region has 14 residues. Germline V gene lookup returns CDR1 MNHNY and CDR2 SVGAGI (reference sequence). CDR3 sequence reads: CASSVRQGIYEQYF. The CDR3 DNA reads TGTGCCAGCAGCGTCAGACAGGGGATTTACGAGCAGTATTTC.

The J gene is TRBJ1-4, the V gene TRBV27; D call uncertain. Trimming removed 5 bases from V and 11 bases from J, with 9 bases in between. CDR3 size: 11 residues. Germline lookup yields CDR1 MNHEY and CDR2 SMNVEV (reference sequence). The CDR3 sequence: CASSSGRKLFF. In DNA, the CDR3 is TGTGCCAGCAGTAGCGGACGGAAACTGTTTTTT. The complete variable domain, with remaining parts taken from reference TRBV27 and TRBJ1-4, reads EAQVTQNPRYLITVTGKKLTVTCSQNMNHEYMSWYRQDPGLGLRQIYYSMNVEVTDKGDVPEGYKVSRKEKRNFPLILESPSPNQTSLYFCASSSGRKLFFGSGTQLSVL.

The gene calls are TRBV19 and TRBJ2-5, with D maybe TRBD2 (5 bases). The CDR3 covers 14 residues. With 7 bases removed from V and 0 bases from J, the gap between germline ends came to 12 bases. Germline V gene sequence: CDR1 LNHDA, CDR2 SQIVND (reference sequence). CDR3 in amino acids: CASKGVANQETQYF. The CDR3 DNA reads TGTGCCAGTAAGGGAGTAGCGAACCAAGAGACCCAGTACTTC.

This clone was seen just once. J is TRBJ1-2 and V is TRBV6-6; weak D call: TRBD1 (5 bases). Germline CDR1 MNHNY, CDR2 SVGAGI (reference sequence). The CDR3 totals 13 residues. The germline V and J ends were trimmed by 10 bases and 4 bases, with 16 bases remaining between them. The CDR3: CATDAQGGYGYTF. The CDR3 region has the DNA TGTGCCACCGACGCCCAGGGCGGCTATGGCTACACCTTC.

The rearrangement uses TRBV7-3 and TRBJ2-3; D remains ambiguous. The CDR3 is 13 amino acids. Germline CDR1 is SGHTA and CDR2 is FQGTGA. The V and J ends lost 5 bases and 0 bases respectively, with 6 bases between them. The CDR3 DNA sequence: TGTGCCAGCAGCCCCACGAGCACAGATACGCAGTATTTT. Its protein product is CASSPTSTDTQYF.

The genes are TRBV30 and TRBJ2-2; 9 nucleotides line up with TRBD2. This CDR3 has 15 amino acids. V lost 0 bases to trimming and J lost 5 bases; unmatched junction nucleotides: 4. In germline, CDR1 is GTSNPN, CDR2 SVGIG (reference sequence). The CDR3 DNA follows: TGTGCCTGGAGTGTCCAACTAGCGGGTACCGGGGAGCTGTTTTTT. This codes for CAWSVQLAGTGELFF.

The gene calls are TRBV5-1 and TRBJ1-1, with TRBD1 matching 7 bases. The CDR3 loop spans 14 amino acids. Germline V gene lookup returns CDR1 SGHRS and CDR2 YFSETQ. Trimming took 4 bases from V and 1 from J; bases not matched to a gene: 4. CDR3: CASSDGTANTEAFF. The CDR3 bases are TGCGCCAGCAGCGACGGGACAGCGAACACTGAAGCTTTCTTT.

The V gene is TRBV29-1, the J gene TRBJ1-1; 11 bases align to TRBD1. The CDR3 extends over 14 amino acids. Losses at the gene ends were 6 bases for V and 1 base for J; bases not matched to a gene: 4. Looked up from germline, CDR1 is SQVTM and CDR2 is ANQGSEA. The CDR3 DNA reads TGCAGCGTCGCCGGGACAGGGGGGAACACTGAAGCTTTCTTT. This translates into CSVAGTGGNTEAFF.

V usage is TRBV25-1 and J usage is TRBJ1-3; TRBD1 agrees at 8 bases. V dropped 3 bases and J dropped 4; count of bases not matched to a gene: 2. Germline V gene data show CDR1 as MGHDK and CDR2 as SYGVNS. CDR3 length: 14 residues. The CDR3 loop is CASSDRGPGNTIYF. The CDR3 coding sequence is TGTGCCAGCAGTGACAGGGGGCCAGGAAACACCATATATTTT.

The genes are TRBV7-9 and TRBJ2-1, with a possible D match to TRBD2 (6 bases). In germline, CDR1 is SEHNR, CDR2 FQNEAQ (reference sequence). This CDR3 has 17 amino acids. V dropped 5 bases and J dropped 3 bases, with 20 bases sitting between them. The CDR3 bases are TGTGCCAGCAGCCCCCGGCGGGGTGCGGGGATCTACAATGAGCAGTTCTTC. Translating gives CASSPRRGAGIYNEQFF.

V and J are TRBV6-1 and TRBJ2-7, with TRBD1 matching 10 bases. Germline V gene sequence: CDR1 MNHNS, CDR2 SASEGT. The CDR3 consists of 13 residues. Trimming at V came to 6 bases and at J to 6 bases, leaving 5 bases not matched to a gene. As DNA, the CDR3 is TGTGCCAGCAGAAGACAGGGGGCGTCCGAGCAGTACTTC. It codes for CASRRQGASEQYF.

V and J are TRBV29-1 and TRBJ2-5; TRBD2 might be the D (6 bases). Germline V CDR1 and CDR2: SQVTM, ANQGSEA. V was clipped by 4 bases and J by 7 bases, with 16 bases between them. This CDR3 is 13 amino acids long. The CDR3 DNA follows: TGCAGCGTTGGCCCGGGAGCGAAGGGGACCCAGTACTTC. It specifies CSVGPGAKGTQYF.

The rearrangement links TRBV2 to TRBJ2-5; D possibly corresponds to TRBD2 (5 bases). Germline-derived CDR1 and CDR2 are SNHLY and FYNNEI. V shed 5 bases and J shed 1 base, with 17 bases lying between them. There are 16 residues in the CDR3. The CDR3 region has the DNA TGTGCCAGCAGTTTCGGAGACCGGGGAGCCCAAGAGACCCAGTACTTC. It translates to CASSFGDRGAQETQYF.

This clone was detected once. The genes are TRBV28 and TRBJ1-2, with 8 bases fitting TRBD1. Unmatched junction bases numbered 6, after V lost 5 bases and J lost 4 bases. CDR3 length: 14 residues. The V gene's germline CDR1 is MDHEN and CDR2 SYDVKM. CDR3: CASSTGQAIYGYTF. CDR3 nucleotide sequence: TGTGCCAGCAGTACGGGACAGGCAATCTATGGCTACACCTTC.

CDR3 DNA sequence: TGTGCCACCGAACCGGGACAGCGTTTTGGTGGTGTCTCCGAGCAGTACTTC. This gives the protein CATEPGQRFGGVSEQYF. The gene calls are TRBV28 and TRBJ2-7, with TRBD1 identical over 7 bases. This CDR3 spans 17 amino acids. The V gene's germline CDR1 is MDHEN and CDR2 SYDVKM. Trimming cost V 10 bases and J 6 bases; bases outside gene matches: 24.

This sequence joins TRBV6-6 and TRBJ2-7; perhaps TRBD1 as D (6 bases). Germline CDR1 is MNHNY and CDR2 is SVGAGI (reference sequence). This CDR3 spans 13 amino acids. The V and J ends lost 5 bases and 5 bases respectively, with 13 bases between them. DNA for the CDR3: TGTGCCAGCAGTAGGTTAACAGGGAACGAGCAGTACTTC. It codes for CASSRLTGNEQYF.

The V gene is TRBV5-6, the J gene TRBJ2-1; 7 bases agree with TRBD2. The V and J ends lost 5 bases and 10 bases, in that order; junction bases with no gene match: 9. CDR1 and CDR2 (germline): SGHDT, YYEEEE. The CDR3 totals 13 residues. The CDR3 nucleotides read TGTGCCAGCAGGTCCAGGGACTATCGGGAGCAGTTCTTC. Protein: CASRSRDYREQFF.